This T cell receptor (beta chain) was recorded in a study of STAT5B mutations in CD4+ large granular lymphocyte leukemia. The CDR3 length is 15 residues. The V gene end was trimmed by 3 bases and the J gene end by 4 bases; junction bases not matched to a gene: 1. Germline assignment: CDR1 KGHSH and CDR2 LQKENI. Profiling relied on immunoSEQ multiplex PCR, and the TCRdb table lists in-frame clones only, not all of them. The sample yields about 20,000 clones, about four fifths seen once. The sequence derives from a human donor in good health. Sequences were obtained from CD4+ T cells from blood buffy coats. The J gene is TRBJ2-1, the V gene TRBV18, with 12 nucleotides matching TRBD1. In DNA form, the CDR3 reads TGTGCCAGCTCACCGGGACAGGGGGCATACAATGAGCAGTTCTTC. It is translated as CASSPGQGAYNEQFF.